One sample yielded the 10 T cell receptor beta chains listed below, sequenced in a study of T cell clonality in common variable immunodeficiency. TCRdb's copy holds only in-frame clones and misses some; the assay was immunoSEQ multiplex PCR. The sample contains about 42,000 clones, none of them singletons. Whole-study findings and limits: In common variable immunodeficiency, TCR beta chains reportedly carried fewer deletions and N-nucleotide insertions.

The antigens these receptors bind are not known. The sample was peripheral blood mononuclear cells. The receptors were gathered from a human donor with common variable immunodeficiency.

This clone was counted between two and nine times. Sequencing ends 3 residues short of the CDR3 end; the germline J gene provides the rest. This chain joins TRBV7-2 and TRBJ1-2; 8 nucleotides line up with TRBD1. The V gene's germline CDR1 is SGHTA and CDR2 FQGNSA. This CDR3 is built from 13 residues. The V and J ends lost 3 bases and 7 bases, in that order; junction bases with no gene match: 4. CDR3: CASSLRTGLGYTF. The sequenced part of the CDR3 DNA is TGTGCCAGCAGCTTGAGGACAGGGCTTGGC.

This clone was counted at least ten times. The DNA ends 3 residues before the CDR3 does, and the rest of the CDR3 is filled in from the germline J gene. The V gene is TRBV6-2 or TRBV6-3, the J gene TRBJ1-5, with 8 positions matching TRBD1. The CDR3 consists of 16 residues. CDR1 is MNHEY, CDR2 SVGEGT, per germline. J was trimmed by 4 bases and V by 2 bases; bases with no gene match: 7. The DNA read from the CDR3 is TGTGCCAGCAGTTACCGGGGGACAGGAGGGAATCAGCCC. Translation: CASSYRGTGGNQP. In full, the CDR3 is CASSYRGTGGNQPQHF.

Turning to this clone: The CDR3 extends 3 residues past the end of the read, so its final part is completed from the germline J gene. The gene calls are TRBV2 and TRBJ2-3; no clear D. Between the trimmed V and J ends, which lost 7 bases and 4 bases, there was a span of 12 bases. CDR3 length: 13 amino acids. CDR1 is SNHLY, CDR2 FYNNEI, per germline. The CDR3 bases that were read are TGTGCCAGCATCGGTTTCGTGTCAGATACG. It yields the protein CASIGFVSDT. The full CDR3 is CASIGFVSDTQYF.

This clone was seen at least ten times. The read is 3 residues too short to cover the CDR3 end, so that end is filled in from the germline J gene. The rearrangement joins TRBV14 to TRBJ2-3, with a tentative D call TRBD2 (6 bases). CDR3 length: 13 amino acids. From germline, CDR1 is SGHDN and CDR2 FVKESK. V was trimmed by 0 bases and J by 8 bases, leaving 9 bases between them. CDR3 sequence reads: CASSQDWRGTQYF. Partial CDR3 DNA: TGTGCCAGCAGCCAAGATTGGAGGGGTACG.

This clone turned up a few times. Coverage ceases 3 residues before the CDR3 finishes, and the germline J gene fills in the end. The chain has TRBV20-1 and TRBJ2-7; TRBD1 aligns across 12 bases. V lost 4 bases and J lost 5; bases outside the gene matches: 6. CDR1 DFQATT and CDR2 SNEGSKA come from the germline V gene (reference sequence). The CDR3 has 14 residues. The sequenced part of the CDR3 DNA is TGCAGTGCTACCTCCGGGACAGGGGGCAACGAG. It specifies CSATSGTGGNE. In full, the CDR3 reads CSATSGTGGNEQYF.

This clone was observed many times. The read finishes 3 residues shy of the CDR3 end, and the germline J gene is used to complete it. This rearrangement joins TRBV20-1 to TRBJ2-5; 11 bases line up with TRBD2. The junction had 5 bases not matched to a gene; V was cut back by 6 bases and J by 2 bases. The CDR3 totals 14 residues. The germline CDR1 and CDR2 sequences are DFQATT and SNEGSKA (reference sequence). CDR3 region: CSARLAGSQETQYF. Incomplete CDR3 DNA: TGCAGTGCAAGACTAGCGGGGAGTCAAGAGACC.

This clone has more than one count but fewer than ten. With the read ending 3 residues before the CDR3 end, the germline J gene is used to fill in that end. The rearrangement links TRBV6-2 or TRBV6-3 to TRBJ2-1; 12 bases match TRBD2. Germline CDR1 MNHEY, CDR2 SVGEGT. With 4 bases clipped from V and 4 bases from J, the junction kept 5 bases outside the gene matches. The CDR3 contains 16 residues. The CDR3 DNA, read in part, is TGTGCCAGCAGTTCTAGCGGGAGGGTTAGGTACAATGAG. It is translated as CASSSSGRVRYNE. The whole CDR3 protein reads CASSSSGRVRYNEQFF.

The sample holds a few counts of this clone. The read ends 3 residues before the CDR3 terminus; that terminus is restored from the germline J gene. The chain uses TRBV19 and TRBJ2-2; the match to TRBD2 covers 10 bases. Germline-derived CDR1 and CDR2 are LNHDA and SQIVND (reference sequence). This CDR3 is 16 amino acids long. After removal of 5 bases from V and 6 bases from J, the junction contained 9 bases not matched to a gene. The CDR3 reads CASSAIAGGFSGELFF. The sequenced part of the CDR3 DNA is TGTGCCAGTAGTGCAATAGCGGGAGGCTTTTCCGGGGAG.

This clone was recorded at least ten times. The read finishes 3 residues shy of the CDR3 end, and the germline J gene is used to complete it. The chain is built from TRBV29-1 and TRBJ2-3, with 14 bases identical to TRBD2. The V segment lost 7 bases and the J segment 2 bases; nucleotides outside the gene matches: 5. Germline V lookup: CDR1 SQVTM, CDR2 ANQGSEA. The CDR3 is made up of 15 amino acids. The sequenced part of the CDR3 DNA is TGCAGCGGCGGACTAGCGGGGGGCTTCACAGATACG. Its translation is CSGGLAGGFTDT. The CDR3 in full is CSGGLAGGFTDTQYF.

In its sample, this clone was seen a few times. CDR3 DNA, as far as it was read: TGTGCCAGCAGCTTCGGGGGGGGCACAGATACG. Protein sequence: CASSFGGGTDT. The whole CDR3 sequence reads CASSFGGGTDTQYF. V and J are TRBV7-9 and TRBJ2-3; 8 bases line up with TRBD2. Coverage ceases 3 residues before the CDR3 finishes, and the germline J gene fills in the end. The CDR3 extends over 14 amino acids. V was clipped by 3 bases and J by 1 base; unmatched bases: 0. The germline V gene encodes CDR1 SEHNR and CDR2 FQNEAQ (reference sequence).